The clone carrying this T cell receptor (beta chain) was seen a few times. What was amplified from RNA transcripts were TCR beta CDR3 regions. When the TCR CDR3 underwent first-round RT-PCR, the HTBI primer set was used. A single record per CDR3 protein comes from TCRdb applying MiXCR to the multiplex PCR reads. The data show hundreds of thousands of distinct CDR3 sequences, with 12% to 15% seen just once and 30% to 40% held by the top ten. The data were taken from a study of T cells in Graves' hyperthyroidism and ophthalmopathy. Germline loops: CDR1 SQVTM, CDR2 ANQGSEA. V lost 3 bases to trimming and J lost 2 bases, with 11 bases between them. This CDR3 has 14 residues.

This sequence joins TRBV29-1 and TRBJ1-3, with D possibly being TRBD1 (6 bases). The sequenced sample consisted of blood. The sequence derives from a woman in her 40s with Graves' ophthalmopathy. For the CDR3, the DNA is TGCAGCGTTGACCAGGGGCTGGCTGGAAACACCATATATTTT. Its translation is CSVDQGLAGNTIYF.